These T cell receptor beta chains were read from a single sample in a study of cytotoxic CD8 clonotypes in ibrutinib-treated CLL. The repertoire was sequenced with immunoSEQ multiplex PCR; TCRdb's copy has only in-frame clones and lacks some. The profile shows about 130,000 clones, 80% to 90% of them singletons. The sample consisted of PBMCs, taken after 24 months of ibrutinib treatment. Receptor source: a human donor with chronic lymphocytic leukemia. CDR3s include the opening cysteine and the closing phenylalanine or tryptophan. The D gene is left open where the match is weak. Clone size is stated in some rows and not others, as once, few, many or a class when expanded.

>TRBV11-2|.|TRBJ2-5|.
TGTGCCAGCAGCTTAGCTAAGAAGGTAGACAGGACCCAGTACTTC
CASSLAKKVDRTQYF
>TRBV18|.|TRBJ2-3|TRBD2
TGTGCCAGCTCACCGAACCCTCCGGGACTAAAAACAGATACGCAGTATTTT
CASSPNPPGLKTDTQYF
>TRBV19|.|TRBJ2-1|.
TGTGCCAGTACCCCGAGGGGACGGGGTTCCTACAATGAGCAGTTCTTC
CASTPRGRGSYNEQFF
>TRBV5-1|.|TRBJ1-6|TRBD1
TGCGCCAGCAGCTTGGTGGCGTTTGGACAGGCGTCGAATTCACCCCTCCACTTT
CASSLVAFGQASNSPLHF
>TRBV30|.|TRBJ1-3|.
TGTGCCTGGAGGTTCGGACCGTCTGGAAACACCATATATTTT
CAWRFGPSGNTIYF
>TRBV7-3|.|TRBJ2-7|TRBD2
TGTGCCAGCAGCCCCCTCCCTAGCGGCGAGCAGTACTTC
CASSPLPSGEQYF
>TRBV28|.|TRBJ1-3|.
TGTGCCAGCAGTCCTAACAGGGACTCTGGAAACACCATATATTTT
CASSPNRDSGNTIYF
>TRBV2|.|TRBJ1-1|TRBD1
TGTGCCACCGGGGACAGTTCCATGAACACTGAAGCTTTCTTT
CATGDSSMNTEAFF
>TRBV7-9|.|TRBJ1-1|.
TGTGCCAGCAGCTCCCGTCAAGAAATTATGAACACTGAAGCTTTCTTT
CASSSRQEIMNTEAFF
>TRBV19|.|TRBJ2-2|.
TGTGCCAGTAGTAGTATGGGACGGGGGACCGGGGAGCTGTTTTTT
CASSSMGRGTGELFF
>TRBV5-1|.|TRBJ2-3|.
TGCGCCAGCAGCTTGGACGTTAGCACAGATACGCAGTATTTT
CASSLDVSTDTQYF
>TRBV6-5|few|TRBJ2-7|.
TGTGCCAGCAGGGAAGGACCGGGTAGCGACGAGCAGTACTTC
CASREGPGSDEQYF
>TRBV29-1|.|TRBJ2-7|.
TGCAGCGTTAGGGACGTTTCCTACGAGCAGTACTTC
CSVRDVSYEQYF
>TRBV19|.|TRBJ1-1|TRBD1
TGTGCCAGTAGTACAGGAACGGGACAGGGAAGCACTGAAGCTTTCTTT
CASSTGTGQGSTEAFF
>TRBV30|once|TRBJ1-1|.
TGTGCCTGGAGTGTAATGGGGATGAACACTGAAGCTTTCTTT
CAWSVMGMNTEAFF
>TRBV7-6|.|TRBJ1-4|.
TGTGCCAGCAGCTTAGTGCCGACAGATACTGAAAAACTGTTTTTT
CASSLVPTDTEKLFF
>TRBV19|.|TRBJ2-2|.
TGTGCCAGTAGTAAGAGGTCCAGGGGTTTTTCTAACACCGGGGAGCTGTTTTTT
CASSKRSRGFSNTGELFF
>TRBV12-5|.|TRBJ2-3|.
TGTGCTAGTGGTTTGCAGACAGGACACACAGATACGCAGTATTTT
CASGLQTGHTDTQYF
>TRBV11-2|.|TRBJ1-1|.
TGTGCCAGCAGCCCGGACAGAAGGAACACTGAAGCTTTCTTT
CASSPDRRNTEAFF
>TRBV27|once|TRBJ2-2|TRBD1
TGTGCCAGCAGGCGGGGACAGGGTAACACCGGGGAGCTGTTTTTT
CASRRGQGNTGELFF
>TRBV7-8|.|TRBJ1-2|TRBD1
TGTGCCAGCACTCAAAGGACAGGGGGATATGGCTACACCTTC
CASTQRTGGYGYTF
>TRBV28|once|TRBJ1-5|.
TGTGCCAGCAGTTTGCCAACCACCGGCCAGCCCCAGCATTTT
CASSLPTTGQPQHF
>TRBV7-9|.|TRBJ2-1|.
TGTGCCAGCAGCTTAGGGAAGGAGCGGTTCTTC
CASSLGKERFF
>TRBV7-8|.|TRBJ2-1|.
TGTGCCAGCAGCTTAGAAGGGCCCCGATACAATGAGCAGTTCTTC
CASSLEGPRYNEQFF
>TRBV6-5|once|TRBJ2-1|.
TGTGCCAGCAGTTTGACAGGAAGGGTGAATGAGCAGTTCTTC
CASSLTGRVNEQFF
>TRBV28|once|TRBJ1-2|.
TGTGCCAGCAGTTTAGACAGCTCGGACTATGGCTACACCTTC
CASSLDSSDYGYTF
>TRBV5-8|.|TRBJ2-1|.
TGTGCCAGCAGCTGGCAGGGATTTAGGAATGAGCAGTTCTTC
CASSWQGFRNEQFF
>TRBV4-2|.|TRBJ1-4|.
TGTGCCAGCAGCCAAGGCGGGGACACCCTGTTTTTT
CASSQGGDTLFF
>TRBV7-2|.|TRBJ1-1|TRBD1
TGTGCCAGCAGCTGGGGACGGACAGGTGAAGCTTTCTTT
CASSWGRTGEAFF
>TRBV4-3|.|TRBJ2-1|.
TGCGCCAGCAGCCACCGCATGACGGCGACTAAAACCTCCTACAATGAGCAGTTCTTC
CASSHRMTATKTSYNEQFF
>TRBV2|.|TRBJ2-7|.
TGTGCCAGCCAGGGGGGAGCCTACGAGCAGTACTTC
CASQGGAYEQYF
>TRBV7-2|.|TRBJ1-1|TRBD1
TGTGCCAGCAGCTTAGCAAGACAGGGGTACACTGAAGCTTTCTTT
CASSLARQGYTEAFF
>TRBV28|.|TRBJ1-2|.
TGTGCCAGCAGTCCCATGGATTGGGCAGGGTACTATGGCTACACCTTC
CASSPMDWAGYYGYTF
>TRBV28|.|TRBJ1-2|.
TGTGCCAGCAGACCGGAGTTGGGCCAGGGAAGTTTTGGCTACACCTTC
CASRPELGQGSFGYTF
>TRBV18|.|TRBJ2-5|TRBD1
TGTGCCAGCTCACCTCCAGGGACAGCAGAGACCCAGTACTTC
CASSPPGTAETQYF
>TRBV15|.|TRBJ1-1|.
TGTGCCACTCCCGACGGGTTTCTGAAAAAAGCTTTCTTT
CATPDGFLKKAFF
>TRBV28|.|TRBJ1-4|.
TGTGCCAGCAGTTTATCGGGAGGCTCAAATGAAAAACTGTTTTTT
CASSLSGGSNEKLFF
>TRBV18|.|TRBJ1-2|.
TGTGCCAGCTCACTGGGAAAGGTTGAAGCTAACTATGGCTACACCTTC
CASSLGKVEANYGYTF
>TRBV18|.|TRBJ1-4|.
TGTGCCAGCTCACCTCCGGCAGGGGAACATGAAAAACTGTTTTTT
CASSPPAGEHEKLFF
>TRBV19|.|TRBJ1-5|TRBD1
TGTGCCAGTAGTATAGATCTGCCCCGACAGGGGGTAGGCAATCAGCCCCAGCATTTT
CASSIDLPRQGVGNQPQHF
>TRBV19|.|TRBJ1-5|TRBD1
TGTGGGACGGGAGGGACAGGGGTGAGCAATCAGCCCCAGCATTTT
CGTGGTGVSNQPQHF
>TRBV27|.|TRBJ1-1|TRBD1
TGTGCCAGCCCACGAAGACAGGGTGACCCTTCGAACACTGAAGCTTTCTTT
CASPRRQGDPSNTEAFF
>TRBV7-6|once|TRBJ2-5|.
TGTGCCAGCAGCTACCCCCCCGGACACCCTTTCGAGACCCAGTACTTC
CASSYPPGHPFETQYF
>TRBV2|.|TRBJ1-1|.
TGTGCCAGCAGTGTCCGGCTGGACACTGAAGCTTTCTTT
CASSVRLDTEAFF
>TRBV2|.|TRBJ1-1|TRBD1
TGTGCCAGCAGTGACCGGACAGGGAGAACTGAAGCTTTCTTT
CASSDRTGRTEAFF
>TRBV5-1|.|TRBJ2-3|TRBD2
TGCGCCAGCAGCCTCCTGAAAGCGGGGGTTACTACTAGCACAGATACGCAGTATTTT
CASSLLKAGVTTSTDTQYF
>TRBV28|.|TRBJ2-2|TRBD1
TGTGCCACCTCGGGTACGGGACAGGGTAACACCGGGGAGCTGTTTTTT
CATSGTGQGNTGELFF
>TRBV7-6|.|TRBJ1-3|.
TGTGCCAGCAGCTCCCAACTCGGAAACACCATATATTTT
CASSSQLGNTIYF
>TRBV4-2|.|TRBJ2-3|TRBD2
TGTGCCAGCAGCCAAGGCGGGGGGGCCGCAGATACGCAGTATTTT
CASSQGGGAADTQYF
>TRBV30|once|TRBJ1-4|.
TGTGCCTGGACTCGTTCGAATAATGAAAAACTGTTTTTT
CAWTRSNNEKLFF
>TRBV5-1|.|TRBJ2-6|.
TGCGCCAGCAGCTTAGGATCTGGGGCCAACGTCCTGACTTTC
CASSLGSGANVLTF
>TRBV19|.|TRBJ2-1|.
TGTGCCACCAGACCCCCCTCCTACAATGAGCAGTTCTTC
CATRPPSYNEQFF
>TRBV4-1|few|TRBJ2-1|.
TGCGCCAGCAGCCAGGGGTATGTGTGGACAGGGACTAGAGACAATGAGCAGTTCTTC
CASSQGYVWTGTRDNEQFF
>TRBV6-1|.|TRBJ2-7|.
TGTGCCAGCAGTGAAAGGTCAGGGGGGACCTACGAGCAGTACTTC
CASSERSGGTYEQYF
>TRBV28|.|TRBJ2-1|.
TGTGCCAGCAGTGGCACCAAGAGGGGGCTCCAAGCTAGCGGGTACTACAATGAGCAGTTCTTC
CASSGTKRGLQASGYYNEQFF
>TRBV9|once|TRBJ2-7|.
TGTGCCAGCAGCGCCCTGGGCGATTCCTACGAGCAGTACTTC
CASSALGDSYEQYF
>TRBV4-3|.|TRBJ2-7|.
TGCGCCAGCAGCCAAGATAGGGGGACTGGGGCACAGTACTTC
CASSQDRGTGAQYF
>TRBV28|.|TRBJ1-2|.
TGTGCCAGCACCCCGGGGGGAGTGATTAACTATGGCTACACCTTC
CASTPGGVINYGYTF
>TRBV28|.|TRBJ2-7|.
TGTGCCAGCAGTTCGGGGCAAGAACCGCGGGAGCAGTACTTC
CASSSGQEPREQYF
>TRBV6-4|few|TRBJ1-4|.
TGTGCCAGCAGTGACTCCGGTGCAACTAATGAAAAACTGTTTTTT
CASSDSGATNEKLFF